This entry is about one T cell receptor (beta chain). Its cognate antigen is unknown. The data belong to a study of graft-versus-host responses after intestinal transplantation. Study-level results: Allograft graft-versus-host to host-versus-graft clonal ratios ran high in patients with graft-donor T cell macrochimerism.

The method was immunoSEQ multiplex PCR; TCRdb's version includes in-frame clones alone and lacks a portion of them. The sample lists roughly 90,000 clones; about 85% were seen once. Germline loops: CDR1 MRHNA, CDR2 SNTAGT. V was pared by 4 bases and J by 6 bases, with 6 bases between. CDR3 size: 11 residues. The TCR comes from a human donor who was the organ donor for an intestinal transplant. The chain uses TRBV6-4 and TRBJ1-1; D is unclear. The source was unstimulated CD4+ T cells sorted from spleen or lymph node cells, collected before transplant. The CDR3 sequence: CASSAGAEAFF. As DNA, the CDR3 is TGTGCCAGCAGTGCCGGGGCTGAAGCTTTCTTT.